Listed here is a single TCR beta chain. The data belong to a study of technical replicates of blood from several donors. The method was immunoSEQ multiplex PCR; TCRdb's version includes in-frame clones alone and lacks a portion of them. The sample shows approximately 70,000 clones, more than 90% of them seen only once. The V gene lost 3 bases and the J gene lost 1 base, with 6 bases spanning the gap. CDR3 size: 14 residues. Per the germline V gene, CDR1 is SSHAT and CDR2 is FNYEAQ (reference sequence). Sequencing used T cells isolated from PBMCs. The chain combines TRBV7-7 with TRBJ1-4; D not resolved. The sequence came from a human donor in good health. The CDR3 region has the DNA TGTGCCAGCAGCTTGAGAGAAACTAATGAAAAACTGTTTTTT. This codes for CASSLRETNEKLFF.